This TCR beta chain was recovered during a study of blood T cell repertoires in COVID-19 (dated by TCRdb to about 2020). About the study as a whole: The collaborator samples originated in the United States, Italy and Spain and spanned the acute and convalescent phases of COVID-19. The material from the prospective study consisted of cDNA or gDNA derived from T cells, B-cell-depleted T cells, or PBMCs. Deeply sampled blood TCRbeta repertoires from subjects exposed to, actively infected with, or recovered from COVID-19 were included in the dataset. The repertoires were made available in a free public database intended to serve as a resource for research on the immune response to SARS-CoV-2. Samples came from the ongoing ImmuneRACE study (first 160 participants) plus 1,254 subjects from 6 global collaborators. The sample metadata nearly always contained a de-identified subject ID, COVID-19 status, age in years and sex. Where HLA class I and class II types were available, the types were taken from metadata supplied by the sample provider, not from assay-based typing. Paper-wide results and their limitations: Clinical and demographic metadata were provided uncurated, with the amount varying by source and participant.

On this clone: The antigen this receptor binds is unknown. Base qualities were left out, and no much larger clone turns up one base away.

Whole blood was collected in K2EDTA tubes by collaborating institutions according to the institutions' own protocols. Collaborator samples were shipped for TCRbeta analysis as frozen whole blood, isolated PBMCs, or DNA extracted from either sample type. TCRbeta CDR3 regions were amplified from genomic DNA by means of the immunoSEQ Assay, a bias-controlled multiplex PCR. From the authors' description of their analysis: The number of nucleated cells in each sample was estimated from the amplification of reference gene primers within the assay. To quantify the absolute abundance of each unique TCRbeta CDR3 rearrangement, sequence reads were collapsed and filtered. For each sample, productive Simpson clonality was calculated as the square root of Simpson's diversity index over productive rearrangements. This is the immuneACCESS table as TCRdb keeps it, with only in-frame sequences that have V and J called. A part of the clones is gone; compared with another copy, unresolved V genes explain less than half, and the rest is unexplained. Clonal size and the V and J genes are those of that table, whereas D and trimming came from the DNA. The sample profile shows more than 110,000 clones; roughly 91% of them were found once. Of the sample, just under 3% is held by the ten largest clones.

Looking up the germline V gene (reference sequence) yields CDR1 LNHDA and CDR2 SQIVND. For this chain, trimming is 4 bases at the V end and 6 bases at the J end, and the number of junction bases without a gene match is 9. Counted from cysteine to phenylalanine, this CDR3 has 15 amino acids. The sequence is cut down to CDR3 DNA, 45 bases in frame from base 1. What was sequenced was peripheral blood. This sequence uses TRBV19 and TRBJ1-1; TRBD1 agrees with 9 junctional bases. This TCR derives from a man between 60 and 75 years old with active or convalescent COVID-19. CDR3 protein: CASSRTGGAAAEAFF. Read as DNA, the sequence is TGTGCCAGTAGTAGAACAGGGGGCGCGGCGGCTGAAGCTTTCTTT. Where the CDR3 stops, the reference TRBV19 and TRBJ1-1 genes take over; the full variable domain is DGGITQSPKYLFRKEGQNVTLSCEQNLNHDAMYWYRQDPGQGLRLIYYSQIVNDFQKGDIAEGYSVSREKKESFPLTVTSAQKNPTAFYLCASSRTGGAAAEAFFGQGTRLTVV.